This T cell receptor beta chain originates from a study of T cell changes during pregnancy in multiple sclerosis. This CDR3 spans 15 amino acids. The ends lost 7 bases at V and 0 bases at J; junction bases unmatched: 6. The V gene's germline CDR1 is LNHDA and CDR2 SQIVND (reference sequence). Produced via immunoSEQ multiplex PCR; TCRdb's table is partial and in-frame only. Of some 40,000 clones detected, 85% to 90% appear once; the ten largest clones hold approximately 0.6%. This clone was found a few times. The sequence was obtained from a female donor with multiple sclerosis, enrolled in a pregnancy study. Sequencing used CD4+ T cells from peripheral blood mononuclear cells, obtained in the first trimester of pregnancy. The chain has TRBV19 and TRBJ1-1; TRBD1 matches 9 bases. The CDR3: CASKKRTGVNTEAFF. CDR3 nucleotide sequence: TGTGCCAGTAAGAAACGGACAGGGGTGAACACTGAAGCTTTCTTT.